The 15 T cell receptor beta chains in this list originate from one sample, sequenced in a study of CD8+CD57+ T cells in acquired aplastic anemia. Sequencing involved patients with CD8+CD57+ cell expansion previously shown by flow cytometry. Genomic DNA constituted the template upon which TCR beta VDJ and CDR3 profiling was performed. TCRdb passed the reads through MiXCR, listing each CDR3 protein once. The sample carries 210,000 or so distinct CDR3 sequences, around 49% recorded once. Specimen: sorted CD4+, CD8+, or CD8+CD57+ T cells (not recorded which) from PBMCs. These receptors were obtained from a human donor with aplastic anemia.

In regard to this clonotype: A junction boundary mismatches the germline segment, possibly from a read error. This chain connects TRBV24-1 to TRBJ2-7; TRBD1 matches 8 bases. The germline gives CDR1 KGHDR, CDR2 SFDVKD. This CDR3 comprises 23 residues. CDR3 amino acids: CATSALAGGRGCMAESTPYEQYF. CDR3 bases: TGCGCCACCAGTGCCTTAGCAGGGGGCCGGGGATGCATGGCGGAGTCAACCCCCTACGAGCAGTACTTC.

This clonotype was counted only a few times. With a much larger clone just one base away, this may be a read error. The V and J genes are TRBV10-3 and TRBJ2-7; tentatively, D is TRBD2 (5 bases). CDR1 is ENHRY and CDR2 is SYGVKD in the germline V gene. V dropped 10 bases and J dropped 0 bases, with 13 bases sitting between them. The CDR3 is made up of 13 amino acids. The CDR3: CASSLETSYEQYF. The CDR3 DNA reads TGTGCCAGCTCACTAGAGACCTCCTACGAGCAGTACTTC.

This clonotype was seen ten or more times. The genes are TRBV6-6 and TRBJ2-7, with D possibly being TRBD1 or TRBD2 (5 bases each). Trimming cost V 0 bases and J 3 bases, with 9 bases left between them. CDR1 is MNHNY, CDR2 SVGAGI, per germline (reference sequence). The CDR3 loop spans 14 amino acids. The CDR3 DNA follows: TGTGCCAGCAGTTACTCGGGACGGGACTACGAGCAGTACTTC. Protein: CASSYSGRDYEQYF.

V and J are TRBV2 and TRBJ1-1; a possible D gene is TRBD1 (5 bases). Germline-derived CDR1 and CDR2 are SNHLY and FYNNEI. V dropped 6 bases and J dropped 1 base, with 21 bases sitting between them. There are 17 residues in the CDR3. CDR3 DNA sequence: TGTGCCAGCAGCCCCAAAGGGGTGGCAGGGAGGAACACTGAAGCTTTCTTT. Amino acid sequence: CASSPKGVAGRNTEAFF.

The genes are TRBV3-1 and TRBJ1-6; 7 bases are shared with TRBD1. Germline V CDR1 and CDR2: LGHDT, YNNKEL (reference sequence). Trimming at V came to 5 bases and at J to 10 bases, leaving 8 bases not matched to a gene. CDR3 length equals 14 residues. The CDR3 reads CASSLETGWSPLHF. The DNA of the CDR3 is TGTGCCAGCAGCTTAGAGACAGGGTGGTCACCCCTCCACTTT.

For this clonotype: A clone one base away is much larger, so this may be a read error. In this CDR3 the conserved last residue, phenylalanine or tryptophan, is missing, so a read error is likely. The V gene is TRBV24-1, the J gene TRBJ1-6, with 7 positions matching TRBD1. There are 14 residues in the CDR3. The V segment lost 11 bases and the J segment 4 bases; nucleotides outside the gene matches: 7. Germline V gives CDR1 KGHDR, CDR2 SFDVKD. The CDR3 sequence is CASSGTAYNSPLHL. The CDR3 region has the DNA TGTGCCAGCAGCGGGACAGCGTATAATTCACCCCTCCACTTA.

In this sample, this clonotype turned up many times. Here the CDR3 reads CSALGETQYF. DNA of the CDR3: TGCAGTGCCCTCGGGGAGACCCAGTACTTC. The V gene is TRBV20-1, the J gene TRBJ2-5, with D hard to call. The V end was cut by 6 bases, the J end by 5 bases, with 7 bases between. Germline V gives CDR1 DFQATT, CDR2 SNEGSKA (reference sequence). The CDR3 is made up of 10 amino acids.

This clonotype was seen a handful of times. The chain carries TRBV28 and TRBJ1-2; D may be TRBD1 (5 bases). Deletions cut 6 bases from V and 0 bases from J, with 14 bases between. In germline, CDR1 is MDHEN, CDR2 SYDVKM. The CDR3 spans 15 residues. The CDR3 loop is CASSSTGGPNYGYTF. In nucleotides, the CDR3 is TGTGCCAGCAGCTCAACCGGGGGTCCTAACTATGGCTACACCTTC.

This clonotype has more than one count but fewer than ten. The rearrangement uses TRBV19 and TRBJ1-2; 8 bases match TRBD1. This CDR3 spans 15 amino acids. With 5 bases clipped from V and 3 bases from J, the junction kept 8 bases outside the gene matches. Germline lookup yields CDR1 LNHDA and CDR2 SQIVND (reference sequence). The CDR3 bases are TGTGCCAGTAGTCCCCGACAGGGGTACGACTATGGCTACACCTTC. Its translation is CASSPRQGYDYGYTF.

A word on this clonotype: A much larger clone lies a single base off, so this may be a read error. This rearrangement joins TRBV20-1 to TRBJ1-3; D not resolved. CDR1 DFQATT and CDR2 SNEGSKA come from the germline V gene (reference sequence). With 3 bases removed from V and 5 bases from J, the gap between germline ends came to 17 bases. This CDR3 has 15 amino acids. CDR3 sequence: CSARLLGLGRNTIYF. The CDR3 region has the DNA TGCAGTGCTAGGTTGTTGGGCTTAGGAAGAAACACCATATATTTT.

The sample holds a few counts of this clonotype. The chain has TRBV6-1 and TRBJ2-1; 7 positions match TRBD1. CDR1 is MNHNS and CDR2 is SASEGT in the germline V gene. CDR3 length equals 15 residues. Trimming took 5 bases from V and 2 from J; bases not matched to a gene: 6. The CDR3 reads CASSSPGTAYNEQFF. The DNA of the CDR3 is TGTGCCAGCAGTTCCCCCGGGACAGCCTACAATGAGCAGTTCTTC.

There are many counts of this clonotype. V gene TRBV7-2 combines with J gene TRBJ2-7, with D possibly called TRBD1 or TRBD2 (5 bases each). V shed 1 base and J shed 7 bases, with 8 bases lying between them. The CDR3 contains 12 residues. The germline V gene has CDR1 SGHTA and CDR2 FQGNSA. The CDR3 loop is CASSLGDGEQYF. The CDR3 DNA follows: TGTGCCAGCAGCTTAGGGGACGGTGAGCAGTACTTC.

The V and J genes are TRBV25-1 and TRBJ2-3; 7 nucleotides agree with TRBD2. The germline CDR1 and CDR2 sequences are MGHDK and SYGVNS. The CDR3 loop spans 15 amino acids. The V and J ends lost 3 bases and 5 bases, in that order; junction bases with no gene match: 8. The CDR3 spells CASSEPGGPKDTQYF. The CDR3 DNA is TGTGCCAGCAGTGAGCCGGGGGGACCCAAAGATACGCAGTATTTT. Together with reference TRBV25-1 and TRBJ2-3, the CDR3 gives the full variable domain: EADIYQTPRYLVIGTGKKITLECSQTMGHDKMYWYQQDPGMELHLIHYSYGVNSTEKGDLSSESTVSRIRTEHFPLTLESARPSHTSQYLCASSEPGGPKDTQYFGPGTRLTVL.

The V and J genes are TRBV15 and TRBJ1-3; D unclear. V lost 5 bases, J lost 3 bases, and 11 bases lay in between. Germline assignment: CDR1 LNHNV and CDR2 YYDKDF (reference sequence). CDR3 length: 14 residues. The CDR3 loop is CATSAGLGGNTIYF. The CDR3 DNA reads as TGTGCCACCAGCGCAGGATTGGGTGGAAACACCATATATTTT.

This rearrangement joins TRBV7-9 to TRBJ2-3; D is perhaps TRBD2 (6 bases). V shed 3 bases and J shed 6 bases, with 19 bases lying between them. The CDR3 is 16 residues long. Germline values: CDR1 SEHNR, CDR2 FQNEAQ (reference sequence). CDR3 in DNA: TGTGCCAGCAGCTTCCCAGATGGGGGGTTTGCGGATACGCAGTATTTT. This encodes CASSFPDGGFADTQYF.